What follows describes a single T cell receptor (beta chain). Its antigen is unknown. No per-base quality is available; no much larger clone lies one base away. This entry comes from a study of PD-1 blockade in classical Hodgkin lymphoma (dated by TCRdb to the early 2020s). Study-level background: Nivolumab dosing was 3 mg/kg intravenously every 2 weeks, continuing until either disease progression or unacceptable toxicity. The study used CyTOF and TCR beta sequencing to define a peripheral blood immune signature of response to PD-1 blockade in classical Hodgkin lymphoma. The paper's findings and limits, for the study overall: Patients starting nivolumab less than 1 year after ASCT had lower diversity and were excluded from later analyses to avoid confounding by immune reconstitution. Baseline TCR diversity was reported as lower in newly diagnosed patients than in healthy donors, and lower still in relapsed/refractory patients. Among trial patients, those achieving complete response had baseline diversity similar to that of newly diagnosed patients, while diversity was significantly lower in partial responders and progressors. The study was limited to a single clinical trial cohort, and causes of repertoire differences, possibly disease activity or prior therapy, remained undefined. CD4+ but not CD8+ TCR diversity rose significantly by C4D1 (p=0.0027 vs p=0.16), most apparent in complete responders (p=0.02).

In the germline V gene (reference sequence), CDR1 corresponds to MNHEY and CDR2 to SMNVEV. The CDR3 goes from the cysteine to the phenylalanine over 15 residues. The kept DNA is CDR3 alone, 45 bases in frame from the first base. V lost 4 bases and J lost 6 bases; the stretch between them is 17 bases long. Genomic DNA was extracted with the Qiagen DNeasy kit from unsorted PBMCs and from negatively selected CD4+ and CD8+ fractions. Using primers that anneal to V and J segments, immunoSEQ multiplex PCR amplified the TCR beta CDR3 regions. A synthetic immune receptor repertoire was used to minimize amplification bias, and any residual bias was removed computationally once sequencing was done. The study's processing was this. Repertoire diversity was quantified as the Shannon entropy index using custom Python scripts. Unsorted, CD4+ and CD8+ repertoires were analyzed separately, except for combined analyses in which CD4+ and CD8+ sequences were merged in silico. Clonal expansion was defined as at least a 2-fold frequency increase after treatment relative to C1D1, with a pseudocount of 0.5 for undetected baseline clones. Clones with 0 or 1 copy at C1D1 were defined as singleton clones, while clones with 2 or more copies were defined as non-singleton clones. Clones expanded in unsorted samples were annotated as CD4+, CD8+ or unknown by matching protein sequences in sorted samples from the same patient. Wilcoxon tests were applied to paired samples to test diversity changes from C1D1 to C4D1. TCRdb limited this immuneACCESS table to in-frame rearrangements with V and J called. A share of clones is missing; checked studies link under half to unresolved V genes, and the rest is unexplained. V and J calls plus clone size are reproduced from that table; the DNA served to infer D and trimming. The sample contains 75,000 to 100,000 clones, roughly 79% of them found a single time. Roughly 16% of the sample lies in the top ten.

Reading the label with the study, this specimen's time point is: cycle 2 day 1 (C2D1) of nivolumab. Every trial patient had relapsed after autologous stem cell transplantation, and cohorts A, B and C differed in prior brentuximab vedotin exposure. A total of over 55 patients with relapsed/refractory classical Hodgkin lymphoma made up the trial cohort, and each patient's best overall response was complete response, partial response or progressive disease. In the multi-cohort phase II CheckMate 205 trial, trial patients received single-agent nivolumab. Best overall response was determined by an independent review committee according to the 2007 International Working Group response criteria. Trial PBMCs were collected immediately before nivolumab initiation (C1D1) and during therapy at cycle 2 day 1 and cycle 4 day 1. Peripheral blood was collected in 8 mL Vacutainer Cell Preparation Tubes, from which PBMCs were isolated by centrifugation and then cryopreserved.

The sequence links TRBV27 to TRBJ2-3; there is no confident call for the D gene. The material sequenced was peripheral blood mononuclear cells (PBMCs), taken before the second cycle of nivolumab. This TCR derives from a human donor with classical Hodgkin lymphoma. The CDR3 protein is CASSYMGLSADTQYF. The DNA is TGTGCCAGCAGTTATATGGGGTTATCGGCCGATACGCAGTATTTT.